One sample yielded the 22 T cell receptor beta chains listed below, sequenced in a study of regulatory T cells in long-lasting Graves disease. Sequencing libraries for TCR beta were prepared with iRepertoire HTBI primers and Arm-PCR of CDR3 regions. From the multiplex PCR reads, TCRdb called clonotypes with MiXCR, one entry per CDR3 protein. The sample has 390,000 or so distinct CDR3 sequences, roughly 24% seen once. Time point described: persistent/refractory GD, antithyroid drugs over 5 years with positive TRAb. Preparation of the TCR library used RNA extracted from PBMCs. This specimen was peripheral blood mononuclear cells (PBMCs), taken when the disease was refractory, from a patient treated with antithyroid drugs. The receptors were sampled from a middle-aged woman with Graves disease.

The chain links TRBV11-2 to TRBJ2-3; the D is unclear. Germline V gene lookup returns CDR1 SGHAT and CDR2 FQNNGV. The CDR3 consists of 13 residues. Trimming cost V 5 bases and J 3 bases, with 9 bases left between them. The CDR3 loop reads CASSPRRTDTQYF. The CDR3 region has the DNA TGTGCCAGCAGCCCCCGCCGGACAGATACGCAGTATTTT.

Details on this clonotype: This may stem from a read error, because a much larger clone lies one nucleotide away. V usage is TRBV5-1 and J usage is TRBJ2-7, with 7 bases that match TRBD1. Germline loops: CDR1 SGHRS, CDR2 YFSETQ. Trimming took 7 bases from V and 0 from J; bases not matched to a gene: 7. The CDR3 loop spans 14 amino acids. As DNA, the CDR3 is TGCGCCAGCGGCGAGGGGGCCTACTCCTACGAGCAGTACTTC. Its translation: CASGEGAYSYEQYF.

Ten or more counts support this clonotype. The V call is TRBV25-1, the J call TRBJ1-1, with D unresolved. The CDR3 spans 17 residues. The germline gives CDR1 MGHDK, CDR2 SYGVNS. V was shortened by 2 bases and J by 5 bases, with 21 bases between the two germline ends. CDR3 nucleotides: TGTGCCAGCAGTGAAGGCAGCTCGACGACCTTAAGGACTGAAGCTTTCTTT. It yields the protein CASSEGSSTTLRTEAFF.

This clonotype was detected only a few times. This sequence joins TRBV20-1 and TRBJ1-3; TRBD1 agrees at 9 bases. Looked up from germline, CDR1 is DFQATT and CDR2 is SNEGSKA (reference sequence). With 1 base clipped from V and 4 bases from J, the junction kept 8 bases outside the gene matches. This CDR3 has 16 amino acids. CDR3 coding DNA: TGCAGTGCTAGAGGCGCGGGGACAGGGAGAGGAAACACCATATATTTT. This codes for CSARGAGTGRGNTIYF.

V gene TRBV2 combines with J gene TRBJ1-2; D uncertain. This CDR3 comprises 13 residues. V was cut by 6 bases and J by 0 bases, with 8 bases left in between. In germline, CDR1 is SNHLY, CDR2 FYNNEI. This CDR3 is CASSQASNYGYTF. CDR3 nucleotides: TGTGCCAGCAGCCAGGCCTCTAACTATGGCTACACCTTC.

This clonotype was detected many times. This chain connects TRBV10-3 to TRBJ1-5; D possibly corresponds to TRBD1 (6 bases). Germline V CDR1 and CDR2: ENHRY, SYGVKD. CDR3 length equals 14 residues. The V gene lost 7 bases and the J gene lost 0 bases, with 10 bases spanning the gap. The CDR3 region is CAIKDSDSNQPQHF. The DNA for the CDR3 is TGTGCCATCAAGGACAGCGATAGCAATCAGCCCCAGCATTTT.

This clonotype came up many times. CDR3 nucleotide sequence: TGTGCCAGCAGCTCCCTCCCTAGCGGGAGCGGGGAGCTGTTTTTT. As protein: CASSSLPSGSGELFF. This chain uses TRBV7-3 with TRBJ2-2, with 10 bases fitting TRBD2. The CDR3 is made up of 15 amino acids. Unmatched junction bases numbered 6, after V lost 4 bases and J lost 7 bases. The germline V gene encodes CDR1 SGHTA and CDR2 FQGTGA.

This clonotype has ten or more counts. This chain uses TRBV28 with TRBJ2-7, with D unresolved. The V end was cut by 4 bases, the J end by 0 bases, with 13 bases between. The CDR3 sequence is 15 residues long. The germline V gene encodes CDR1 MDHEN and CDR2 SYDVKM. The CDR3 DNA follows: TGTGCCAGCAGTTCCCGCGGCCCAAGCTCCTACGAGCAGTACTTC. This codes for CASSSRGPSSYEQYF.

The V gene is TRBV5-1, the J gene TRBJ2-7; the D is unclear. The V end was cut by 0 bases, the J end by 5 bases, with 12 bases between. This CDR3 has 14 amino acids. Germline CDR1 and CDR2: SGHRS and YFSETQ. The CDR3, as DNA: TGCGCCAGCAGCTTGGCCGGGTCGAGGCACGAGCAGTACTTC. It encodes CASSLAGSRHEQYF.

CDR3 amino acids: CASSFIGLAETQYF. CDR3 in DNA: TGTGCCAGCAGTTTCATCGGGCTAGCGGAGACCCAGTACTTC. V is TRBV28 and J is TRBJ2-5; D perhaps matches TRBD2 (6 bases). In germline, CDR1 is MDHEN, CDR2 SYDVKM. V was cut by 3 bases and J by 5 bases, with 13 bases left in between. CDR3 length equals 14 residues.

This clonotype was picked up many times. V usage is TRBV12-3 or TRBV12-4 and J usage is TRBJ1-5; D is possibly TRBD1 (6 bases). Trimming shortened V by 4 bases and J by 1 base, and 8 bases separated the two germline ends. CDR3 size: 14 residues. In DNA form, the CDR3 reads TGTGCCAGCAGTTGGACAGTGAGCAATCAGCCCCAGCATTTT. Translation: CASSWTVSNQPQHF.

The chain couples TRBV6-2 or TRBV6-3 to TRBJ1-2; no clear D. This CDR3 has 14 amino acids. Per germline, CDR1 MNHEY and CDR2 SVGEGT. V was pared by 5 bases and J by 5 bases, with 15 bases between. Here the CDR3 DNA reads TGTGCCAGCAGTACACTGCCCGGACCTTATGGCTACACCTTC. Its protein is CASSTLPGPYGYTF.

This clonotype was detected a few times. V gene TRBV5-1 combines with J gene TRBJ2-5; TRBD1 agrees at 8 bases. V gave up 4 bases and J gave up 5 bases; unmatched junction bases: 10. Germline V gene data show CDR1 as SGHRS and CDR2 as YFSETQ. The CDR3 loop spans 15 amino acids. CDR3 loop: CASSLRDRKWETQYF. The CDR3 nucleotides read TGCGCCAGCAGCCTCCGGGACAGGAAATGGGAGACCCAGTACTTC.

This clonotype was counted between two and nine times. V usage is TRBV28 and J usage is TRBJ2-5; 9 nucleotides align to TRBD1. Unmatched junction bases numbered 9, after V lost 5 bases and J lost 5 bases. CDR1 MDHEN and CDR2 SYDVKM come from the germline V gene. The CDR3 spans 15 residues. The CDR3 sequence is CASSGMDRGRETQYF. The CDR3, as DNA: TGTGCCAGCAGTGGGATGGACAGGGGCCGGGAGACCCAGTACTTC. Drawing the rest from reference TRBV28 and TRBJ2-5, the complete variable domain is DVKVTQSSRYLVKRTGEKVFLECVQDMDHENMFWYRQDPGLGLRLIYFSYDVKMKEKGDIPEGYSVSREKKERFSLILESASTNQTSMYLCASSGMDRGRETQYFGPGTRLLVL.

This clonotype was seen more than once but under ten times. The J gene is TRBJ1-6, the V gene TRBV7-8; D unresolved. V was pared by 4 bases and J by 11 bases, with 15 bases between. Germline CDR1 is SGHVS and CDR2 is FQNEAQ. The CDR3 loop spans 14 amino acids. This chain's CDR3 is CASSSGVSQPPLHF. The CDR3 bases are TGTGCCAGCAGCTCAGGAGTTTCACAACCACCCCTCCACTTT.

This clonotype has at least ten counts. The chain employs TRBV15 and TRBJ1-6; TRBD1 might be the D (5 bases). Per the germline V gene, CDR1 is LNHNV and CDR2 is YYDKDF (reference sequence). Trimming took 8 bases from V and 10 from J, leaving 15 bases between them. This CDR3 contains 13 residues. CDR3: CATGDDRGSPLHF. CDR3 nucleotide sequence: TGTGCCACCGGGGACGATCGGGGATCACCCCTCCACTTT. Supplemented by reference TRBV15 and TRBJ1-6, the full variable domain reads DAMVIQNPRYQVTQFGKPVTLSCSQTLNHNVMYWYQQKSSQAPKLLFHYYDKDFNNEADTPDNFQSRRPNTSFCFLDIRSPGLGDTAMYLCATGDDRGSPLHFGNGTRLTVT.

This clonotype was counted between two and nine times. The rearrangement joins TRBV10-3 to TRBJ2-2; D gene unclear. CDR3 length: 13 residues. CDR1 is ENHRY, CDR2 SYGVKD, per germline. The ends were cut back, 2 bases at V and 8 bases at J, with 9 bases in the middle. The CDR3 nucleotides are TGTGCCATCAGTGAGGACCCCACAGGGGAGCTGTTTTTT. It codes for CAISEDPTGELFF.

In the case of this clonotype: A much larger clone is a single base away; this may be a read error. The gene calls are TRBV6-2 or TRBV6-3 and TRBJ2-5; TRBD1 matches at 8 bases. CDR1 is MNHEY, CDR2 SVGEGT, per germline. CDR3 length: 19 amino acids. Trimming took 6 bases from V and 2 from J; bases not matched to a gene: 20. Here the CDR3 reads CASSPDRAKLLGYQETQYF. As DNA, the CDR3 is TGTGCCAGCAGCCCGGACAGGGCGAAACTTCTTGGGTATCAAGAGACCCAGTACTTC.

This clonotype came up many times. The chain carries TRBV28 and TRBJ2-7; 9 bases are shared with TRBD1. Germline CDR1 MDHEN, CDR2 SYDVKM. J gave up 3 bases and V 6 bases, and 3 bases lay outside the gene matches. The CDR3 spans 13 residues. CDR3 bases: TGTGCCAGCAGAGGGACAGGGCTCTACGAGCAGTACTTC. Translating it yields CASRGTGLYEQYF. The whole variable domain, remainder taken from reference TRBV28 and TRBJ2-7, is DVKVTQSSRYLVKRTGEKVFLECVQDMDHENMFWYRQDPGLGLRLIYFSYDVKMKEKGDIPEGYSVSREKKERFSLILESASTNQTSMYLCASRGTGLYEQYFGPGTRLTVT.

J is TRBJ2-7 and V is TRBV6-2 or TRBV6-3; D uncertain. This CDR3 has 16 amino acids. The V gene's germline CDR1 is MNHEY and CDR2 SVGEGT. The V gene lost 5 bases and the J gene lost 1 base, with 18 bases spanning the gap. CDR3 DNA sequence: TGTGCCAGCAGTAGATCCTTGATTTTAGGGTCCTACGAGCAGTACTTC. This translates into CASSRSLILGSYEQYF.

The table lists this clonotype with many counts. The chain employs TRBV11-2 and TRBJ2-2; the D call may be TRBD1 or TRBD2 (5 bases each). The germline CDR1 and CDR2 sequences are SGHAT and FQNNGV. V lost 1 base to trimming and J lost 2 bases, with 14 bases between them. The CDR3 spans 17 residues. The CDR3 region is CASSLAGQLINTGELFF. CDR3 coding DNA: TGTGCCAGCAGCTTAGCGGGGCAACTCATAAACACCGGGGAGCTGTTTTTT. Together with reference TRBV11-2 and TRBJ2-2, the CDR3 gives the full variable domain: EAGVAQSPRYKIIEKRQSVAFWCNPISGHATLYWYQQILGQGPKLLIQFQNNGVVDDSQLPKDRFSAERLKGVDSTLKIQPAKLEDSAVYLCASSLAGQLINTGELFFGEGSRLTVL.

J is TRBJ1-2 and V is TRBV30; the D is unclear. Per germline, CDR1 GTSNPN and CDR2 SVGIG (reference sequence). The CDR3 consists of 14 residues. V dropped 3 bases and J dropped 2 bases, with 13 bases sitting between them. The CDR3 DNA sequence: TGTGCCTGGAGCCCCGGAGGCACAAACTATGGCTACACCTTC. This codes for CAWSPGGTNYGYTF.